This T cell receptor (beta chain) was captured in a study of blood T cells in healthy people across ages. General study findings and limits: Strongly correlated with naive T cell percentage was TCR beta diversity. Donors of long life had a larger count of naive CD4+ cells and greater diversity than aged donors.

Using a J-beta primer mix together with a sample-barcoded 5' primer, a second PCR was run for about 7 to 12 cycles. TCRdb reanalysed the 5' RACE reads using MiXCR and keeps one entry per CDR3 protein. The sample shows about 580,000 distinct CDR3 sequences, 45% to 55% of them seen only once. Healthy individuals of Caucasian origin from Russia, aged about 6 to 90, served as donors. Germline values: CDR1 SGHRS, CDR2 YFSETQ. V was clipped by 4 bases and J by 0 bases, with 16 bases between them. The CDR3 contains 17 residues. A remark on this clonotype: What it binds is not known.

Sequenced: blood. The TCR comes from an elderly man in good health. The V call is TRBV5-1, the J call TRBJ1-4, with D unresolved. In DNA, the CDR3 is TGCGCCAGCAGCCCCGACGGGGATGGAACAACTAATGAAAAACTGTTTTTT. As protein: CASSPDGDGTTNEKLFF.